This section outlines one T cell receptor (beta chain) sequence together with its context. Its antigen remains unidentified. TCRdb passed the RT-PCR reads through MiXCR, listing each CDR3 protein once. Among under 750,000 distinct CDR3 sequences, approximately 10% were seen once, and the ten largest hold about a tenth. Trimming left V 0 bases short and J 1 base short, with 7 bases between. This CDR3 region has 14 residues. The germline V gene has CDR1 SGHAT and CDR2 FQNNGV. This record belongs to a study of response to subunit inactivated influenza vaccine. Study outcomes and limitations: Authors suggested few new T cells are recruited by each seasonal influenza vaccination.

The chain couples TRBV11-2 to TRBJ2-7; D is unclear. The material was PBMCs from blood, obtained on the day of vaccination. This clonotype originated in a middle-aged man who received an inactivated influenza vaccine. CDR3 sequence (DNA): TGTGCCAGCAGCTTAGAGCCGGCTTCCTACGAGCAGTACTTC. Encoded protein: CASSLEPASYEQYF. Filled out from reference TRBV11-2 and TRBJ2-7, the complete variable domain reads EAGVAQSPRYKIIEKRQSVAFWCNPISGHATLYWYQQILGQGPKLLIQFQNNGVVDDSQLPKDRFSAERLKGVDSTLKIQPAKLEDSAVYLCASSLEPASYEQYFGPGTRLTVT.